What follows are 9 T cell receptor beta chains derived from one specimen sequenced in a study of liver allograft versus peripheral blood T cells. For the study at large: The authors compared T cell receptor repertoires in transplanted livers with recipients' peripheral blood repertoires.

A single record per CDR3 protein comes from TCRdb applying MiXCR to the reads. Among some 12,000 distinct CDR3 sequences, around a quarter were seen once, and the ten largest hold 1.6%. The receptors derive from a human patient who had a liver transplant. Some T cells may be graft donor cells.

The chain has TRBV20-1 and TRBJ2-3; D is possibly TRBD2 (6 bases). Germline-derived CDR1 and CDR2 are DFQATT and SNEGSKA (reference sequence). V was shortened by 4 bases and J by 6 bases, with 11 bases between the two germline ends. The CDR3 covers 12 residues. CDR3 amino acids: CSATTAGDTQYF. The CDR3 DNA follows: TGCAGTGCTACGACGGCGGGGGATACGCAGTATTTT.

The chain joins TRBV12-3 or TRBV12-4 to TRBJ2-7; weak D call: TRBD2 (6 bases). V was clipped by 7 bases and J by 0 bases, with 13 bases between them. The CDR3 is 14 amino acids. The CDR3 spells CASTKVADSYEQYF. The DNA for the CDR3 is TGTGCCAGCACTAAGGTAGCGGACTCCTACGAGCAGTACTTC.

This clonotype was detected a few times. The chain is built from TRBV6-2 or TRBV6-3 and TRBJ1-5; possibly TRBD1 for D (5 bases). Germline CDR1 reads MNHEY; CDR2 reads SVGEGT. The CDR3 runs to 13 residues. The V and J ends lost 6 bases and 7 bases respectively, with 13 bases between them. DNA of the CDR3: TGTGCCAGCAGCCTAAGGGGAGGACAGCCCCAGCATTTT. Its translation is CASSLRGGQPQHF.

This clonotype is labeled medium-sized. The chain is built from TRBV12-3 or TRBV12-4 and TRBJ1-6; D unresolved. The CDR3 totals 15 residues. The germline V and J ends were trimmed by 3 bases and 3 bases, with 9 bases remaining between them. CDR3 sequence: CASSFEGDYNSPLHF. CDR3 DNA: TGTGCCAGCAGTTTTGAGGGAGACTATAATTCACCCCTCCACTTT.

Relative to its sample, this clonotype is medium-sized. The CDR3 bases are TGTGCCAGTAGGAACCCCTTTTGGAATTCACCCCTCCACTTT. This gives the protein CASRNPFWNSPLHF. This chain links TRBV19 with TRBJ1-6, with no clear D. Germline CDR1 reads LNHDA; CDR2 reads SQIVND (reference sequence). The V end was cut by 6 bases, the J end by 7 bases, with 13 bases between. This CDR3 spans 14 amino acids.

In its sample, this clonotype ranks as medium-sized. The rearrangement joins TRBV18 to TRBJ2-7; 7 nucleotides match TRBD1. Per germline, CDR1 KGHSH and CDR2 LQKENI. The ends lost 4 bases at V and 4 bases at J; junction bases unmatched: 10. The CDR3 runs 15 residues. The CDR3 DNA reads TGTGCCAGCTCACTTGGACAGGCCGTGGCTTACGAGCAGTACTTC. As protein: CASSLGQAVAYEQYF.

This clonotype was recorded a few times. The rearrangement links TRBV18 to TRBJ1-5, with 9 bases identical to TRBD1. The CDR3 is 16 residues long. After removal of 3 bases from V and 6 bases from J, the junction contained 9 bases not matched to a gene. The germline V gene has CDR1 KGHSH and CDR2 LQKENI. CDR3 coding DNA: TGTGCCAGCTCACCCGCGACAGGGGGAGGGTTTCAGCCCCAGCATTTT. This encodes CASSPATGGGFQPQHF.

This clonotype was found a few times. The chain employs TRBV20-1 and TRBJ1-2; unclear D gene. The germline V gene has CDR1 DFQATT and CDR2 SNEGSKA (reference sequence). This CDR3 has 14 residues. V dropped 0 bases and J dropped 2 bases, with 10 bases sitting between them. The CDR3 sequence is CSARETLWNYGYTF. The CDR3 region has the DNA TGCAGTGCTAGAGAGACCCTATGGAACTATGGCTACACCTTC.

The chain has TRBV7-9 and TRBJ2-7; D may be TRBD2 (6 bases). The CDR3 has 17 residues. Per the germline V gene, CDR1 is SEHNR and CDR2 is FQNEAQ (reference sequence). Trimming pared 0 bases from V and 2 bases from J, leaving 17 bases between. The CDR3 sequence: CASSLAGWGETPYEQYF. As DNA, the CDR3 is TGTGCCAGCAGCTTAGCCGGTTGGGGGGAAACCCCCTACGAGCAGTACTTC.